The entry that follows covers one T cell receptor (beta chain) sequence. Its antigen is as yet unknown. Treatment noted: roughly ten-day PBMC culture with coronavirus spike peptide pools or control peptides (ViraFEST assay). Under the ViraFEST approach, antigen-specific T cells were expanded with peptide pools and TCRs subsequently sequenced. PBMCs, plated at fewer than 2.5 million per well, were grown in the presence of around 10 IU/ml IL-2 and 9 to 10 ug/ml peptide pools. V was cut by 2 bases and J by 3 bases, with 5 bases left in between. The germline CDR1 and CDR2 sequences are SGHRS and YFSETQ. This CDR3 comprises 12 residues. The sample is drawn from a study of vaccination and CD4 T cells after COVID-19. An Oncomine TCR Beta short-read assay was used to sequence the DNA from cultured CD4+ T cells. TCRdb processed the PCR reads anew with MiXCR; each CDR3 protein has one entry. The sample shows about 21,000 distinct CDR3 sequences, 70% of them seen only once.

General study findings and limits: Median counts of SARS-CoV-2-reactive clonotypes increased from around 21 to 38; this difference was not significant.

This clonotype was obtained from a human donor who had recovered from COVID-19. The sample comprised CD4+ T cells from blood, cultured in vitro. The J gene is TRBJ2-5, the V gene TRBV5-1, with unresolved D. CDR3 sequence: CASSLPEETQYF. CDR3 coding DNA: TGCGCCAGCAGCTTACCGGAAGAGACCCAGTACTTC.